This record concerns one T cell receptor beta chain sequence. Its cognate antigen is unknown. RNA in amounts of roughly 0.5 to 1 ug was reverse transcribed with random hexamers. MiXCR, applied by TCRdb to the immunoSEQ multiplex PCR reads, yields one record per CDR3 protein. The sample lists approximately 260,000 distinct CDR3 sequences, approximately 95% occurring once. TEMRA cells were enriched by FACS, and CD4+ and CD8+ T cells were negatively isolated. These data belong to a study of CD8 T cells in Susac syndrome. Study background: When blood was drawn, patients with Susac syndrome were on intravenous immunoglobulin alone, on corticosteroids, or therapy-naive.

The CDR3 extends over 14 amino acids. Germline loops: CDR1 KGHSH, CDR2 LQKENI. V lost 2 bases and J 6 bases, leaving 13 bases between the germline ends. Points from the study as a whole: CD4+ repertoires of Susac syndrome patients lacked detectable clonal expansion.

The sequence was obtained from a human donor with Susac syndrome. The source material was CD4+ T cells from PBMCs. This rearrangement joins TRBV18 to TRBJ1-2; D might be TRBD1 (6 bases). The CDR3 reads CASSPIEGGHGYTF. The DNA of the CDR3 is TGTGCCAGCTCACCAATCGAAGGGGGGCATGGCTACACCTTC.